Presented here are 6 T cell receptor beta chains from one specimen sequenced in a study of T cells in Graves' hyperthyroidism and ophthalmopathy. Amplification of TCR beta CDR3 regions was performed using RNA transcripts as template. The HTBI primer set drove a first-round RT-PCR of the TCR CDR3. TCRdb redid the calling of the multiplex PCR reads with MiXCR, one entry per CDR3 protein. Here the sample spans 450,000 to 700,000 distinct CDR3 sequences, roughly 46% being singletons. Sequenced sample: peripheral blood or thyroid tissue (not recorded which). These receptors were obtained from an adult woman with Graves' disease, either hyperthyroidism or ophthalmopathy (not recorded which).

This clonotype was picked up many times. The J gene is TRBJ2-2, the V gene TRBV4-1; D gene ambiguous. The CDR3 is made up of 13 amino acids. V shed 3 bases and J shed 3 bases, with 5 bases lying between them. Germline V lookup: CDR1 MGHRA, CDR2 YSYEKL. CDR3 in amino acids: CASSQTYTGELFF. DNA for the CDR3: TGCGCCAGCAGCCAGACTTACACCGGGGAGCTGTTTTTT.

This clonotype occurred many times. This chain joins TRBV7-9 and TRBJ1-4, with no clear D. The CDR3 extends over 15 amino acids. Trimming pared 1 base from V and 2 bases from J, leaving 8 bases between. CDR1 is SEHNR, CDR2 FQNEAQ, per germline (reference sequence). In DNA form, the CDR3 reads TGTGCCAGCAGCTTAGGGGTGTCGACTAATGAAAAACTGTTTTTT. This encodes CASSLGVSTNEKLFF.

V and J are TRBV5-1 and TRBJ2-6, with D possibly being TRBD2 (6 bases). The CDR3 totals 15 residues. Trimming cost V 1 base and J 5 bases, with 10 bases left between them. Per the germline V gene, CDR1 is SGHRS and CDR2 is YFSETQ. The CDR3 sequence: CASSLTEGRANVLTF. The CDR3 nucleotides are TGCGCCAGCAGCTTGACGGAGGGGCGGGCCAACGTCCTGACTTTC.

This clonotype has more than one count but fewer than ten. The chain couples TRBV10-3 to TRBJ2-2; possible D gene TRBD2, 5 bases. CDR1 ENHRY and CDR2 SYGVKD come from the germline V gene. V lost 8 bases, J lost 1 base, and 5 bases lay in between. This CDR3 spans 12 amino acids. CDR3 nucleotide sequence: TGTGCCATCGGGAGGAACACCGGGGAGCTGTTTTTT. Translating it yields CAIGRNTGELFF.

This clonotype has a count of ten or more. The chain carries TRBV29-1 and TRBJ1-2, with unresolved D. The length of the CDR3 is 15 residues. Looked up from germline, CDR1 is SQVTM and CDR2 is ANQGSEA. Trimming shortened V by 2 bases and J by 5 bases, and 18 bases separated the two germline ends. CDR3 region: CSVEYRLLDWYGYTF. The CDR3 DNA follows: TGCAGCGTTGAATACCGGCTCCTTGACTGGTATGGCTACACCTTC.

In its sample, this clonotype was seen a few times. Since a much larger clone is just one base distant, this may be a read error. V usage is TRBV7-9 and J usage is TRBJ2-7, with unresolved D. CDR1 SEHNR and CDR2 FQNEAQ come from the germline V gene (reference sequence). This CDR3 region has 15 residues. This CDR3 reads CASSQGWSSPYEQYF. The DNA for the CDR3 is TGCGCCAGCAGCCAAGGGTGGTCGAGCCCCTACGAGCAGTACTTC. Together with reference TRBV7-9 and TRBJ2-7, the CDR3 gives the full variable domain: DTGVSQNPRHKITKRGQNVTFRCDPISEHNRLYWYRQTLGQGPEFLTYFQNEAQLEKSRLLSDRFSAERPKGSFSTLEIQRTEQGDSAMYLCASSQGWSSPYEQYFGPGTRLTVT.